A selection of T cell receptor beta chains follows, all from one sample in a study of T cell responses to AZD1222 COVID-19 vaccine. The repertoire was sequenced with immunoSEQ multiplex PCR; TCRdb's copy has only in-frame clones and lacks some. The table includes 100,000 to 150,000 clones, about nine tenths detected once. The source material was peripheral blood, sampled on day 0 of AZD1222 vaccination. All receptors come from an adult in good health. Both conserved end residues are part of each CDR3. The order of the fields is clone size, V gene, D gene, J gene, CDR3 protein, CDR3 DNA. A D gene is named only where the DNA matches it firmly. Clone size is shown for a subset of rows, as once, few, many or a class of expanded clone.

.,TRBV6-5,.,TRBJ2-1,CASSYPLEANGQFF,TGTGCCAGCAGTTACCCCTTGGAGGCAAATGGGCAGTTCTTC
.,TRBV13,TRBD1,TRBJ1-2,CASSLKGGDDGYTF,TGTGCCAGCAGCTTAAAAGGGGGCGATGATGGCTACACCTTC
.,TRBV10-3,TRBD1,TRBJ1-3,CAITPTGFHTIYF,TGTGCCATCACCCCGACAGGGTTCCACACCATATATTTT
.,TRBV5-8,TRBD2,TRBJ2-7,CASKPGLVGYEQYF,TGTGCCAGTAAACCGGGACTAGTAGGTTACGAGCAGTACTTC
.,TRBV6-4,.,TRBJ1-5,CASSDFRLRGIGNQPQHF,TGTGCCAGCAGTGACTTTAGATTACGGGGGATCGGCAATCAGCCCCAGCATTTT
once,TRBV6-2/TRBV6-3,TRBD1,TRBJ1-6,CASSLGQGDNSPLHF,TGTGCCAGCAGTTTGGGACAGGGGGATAATTCACCCCTCCACTTT
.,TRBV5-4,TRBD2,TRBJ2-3,CASSPRLAGGTDTQYF,TGTGCCAGCAGCCCCCGACTAGCGGGGGGAACAGATACGCAGTATTTT
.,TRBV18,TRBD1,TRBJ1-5,CASSPSGQGNQPQHF,TGTGCCAGCTCACCATCTGGACAGGGAAATCAGCCCCAGCATTTT
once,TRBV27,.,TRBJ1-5,CASSFGSYQPQHF,TGTGCCAGCAGTTTCGGGTCATATCAGCCCCAGCATTTT
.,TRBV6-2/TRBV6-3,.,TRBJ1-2,CASSYVGNYGYTF,TGTGCCAGCAGTTACGTCGGAAACTATGGCTACACCTTC
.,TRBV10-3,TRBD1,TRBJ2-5,CAISAGGETQYF,TGTGCCATCAGTGCAGGGGGTGAGACCCAGTACTTC
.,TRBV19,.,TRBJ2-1,CASSIDLRVVLVNEQFF,TGTGCCAGTAGTATAGATCTCAGGGTAGTACTCGTAAATGAGCAGTTCTTC
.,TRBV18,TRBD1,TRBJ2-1,CASSRTGVNEQFF,TGTGCCAGCTCACGAACAGGGGTCAATGAGCAGTTCTTC
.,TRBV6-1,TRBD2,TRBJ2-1,CASSGNSGGAYNEQFF,TGTGCCAGCAGTGGAAATAGCGGGGGGGCCTACAATGAGCAGTTCTTC
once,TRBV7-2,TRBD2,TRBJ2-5,CASSSVLAGEETQYF,TGTGCCAGCAGCTCGGTACTAGCGGGGGAAGAGACCCAGTACTTC
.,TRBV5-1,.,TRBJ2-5,CASSLGLLEGTQYF,TGCGCCAGCAGCCTCGGACTCCTGGAGGGGACCCAGTACTTC